These 32 T cell receptor beta chains share one sample of origin, sequenced in a study of blood T cells in healthy people across ages. Primers used in a second PCR of about 6 to 11 cycles were a sample-barcoded 5' primer and a J-beta primer mix. TCRdb processed the 5' RACE reads anew with MiXCR; each CDR3 protein has one entry. Among about 1.8 million distinct CDR3 sequences listed, about 50% were seen once. Source material: blood. The source is a middle-aged woman in good health.

V usage is TRBV28 and J usage is TRBJ2-1; 7 bases are shared with TRBD1. After removal of 1 base from V and 6 bases from J, the junction contained 9 bases not matched to a gene. This CDR3 is 16 amino acids long. CDR1 is MDHEN, CDR2 SYDVKM, per germline. CDR3 in DNA: TGTGCCAGCAGTTTATATCCGGGACAGACCGGCAATGAGCAGTTCTTC. It specifies CASSLYPGQTGNEQFF.

As for this clonotype: A much larger clone lies a single base off, so this may be a read error. The chain has TRBV20-1 and TRBJ2-3; D uncertain. Germline V gene data show CDR1 as DFQATT and CDR2 as SNEGSKA (reference sequence). This CDR3 has 11 residues. This chain's CDR3 is CGASHQDTQYF. The CDR3 DNA reads TGCGGTGCTAGTCATCAAGATACGCAGTATTTT.

The chain has TRBV24-1 and TRBJ1-2; D not resolved. The germline V and J ends were trimmed by 2 bases and 4 bases, with 10 bases remaining between them. Germline CDR1 KGHDR, CDR2 SFDVKD. CDR3 length: 14 amino acids. CDR3 coding DNA: TGTGCCACCAGTGATTACGAGGTTGGCTATGGCTACACCTTC. This translates into CATSDYEVGYGYTF.

The chain has TRBV6-5 and TRBJ1-6; D unresolved. CDR1 and CDR2 from the germline V gene are MNHEY and SVGAGI. Trimming shortened V by 4 bases and J by 11 bases, and 24 bases separated the two germline ends. This CDR3 has 17 residues. Here the CDR3 DNA reads TGTGCCAGCAGTTCACCTTCTTCCACCGAATTCAAGACACCCCTCCACTTT. It yields the protein CASSSPSSTEFKTPLHF.

This rearrangement joins TRBV7-2 to TRBJ2-4, with D possibly being TRBD1 (5 bases). V lost 4 bases to trimming and J lost 1 base, with 14 bases between them. Germline lookup yields CDR1 SGHTA and CDR2 FQGNSA. CDR3 size: 16 residues. This chain's CDR3 is CASSSYNGAAKNIQYF. The CDR3 nucleotides read TGTGCCAGCAGCTCCTATAATGGGGCGGCCAAAAACATTCAGTACTTC. The full variable domain, with the rest looked up from reference TRBV7-2 and TRBJ2-4, is GAGVSQSPSNKVTEKGKDVELRCDPISGHTALYWYRQSLGQGLEFLIYFQGNSAPDKSGLPSDRFSAERTGGSVSTLTIQRTQQEDSAVYLCASSSYNGAAKNIQYFGAGTRLSVL.

This clonotype was detected only once. This rearrangement joins TRBV6-5 to TRBJ2-7; D may be TRBD1 (6 bases). The J call is uncertain, as TRBJ2-5 better fits the DNA end. This CDR3 region has 14 residues. The V gene's germline CDR1 is MNHEY and CDR2 SVGAGI. The CDR3 protein is CASSPGHTWETQYF. CDR3 bases: TGTGCCAGCAGCCCGGGACACACTTGGGAGACCCAGTACTTC.

This chain connects TRBV6-1 to TRBJ2-3; 7 bases map to TRBD2. The J segment lost 0 bases and the V segment lost 3 bases, leaving 6 bases of the junction unmatched. The germline V gene encodes CDR1 MNHNS and CDR2 SASEGT. This CDR3 spans 16 amino acids. The CDR3 DNA is TGTGCCAGCAGTGAGCATCTAGCGGAAAGCACAGATACGCAGTATTTT. It codes for CASSEHLAESTDTQYF.

CDR3 sequence (DNA): TGTGCCAGCAGCTTAGTCCCGAGGGTAGTATATGGCTACACCTTC. This translates into CASSLVPRVVYGYTF. The chain combines TRBV7-9 with TRBJ1-2; D gene uncertain. V shed 1 base and J shed 5 bases, with 14 bases lying between them. Germline-derived CDR1 and CDR2 are SEHNR and FQNEAQ (reference sequence). The CDR3 length is 15 residues.

The chain links TRBV20-1 to TRBJ2-3; D uncertain. CDR3 size: 15 residues. Germline assignment: CDR1 DFQATT and CDR2 SNEGSKA (reference sequence). Trimming left V 3 bases short and J 4 bases short, with 17 bases between. CDR3 nucleotides: TGCAGTGCTAGGTCGCAGTTTGGGGTAGCAGATACGCAGTATTTT. Its translation: CSARSQFGVADTQYF.

V and J are TRBV29-1 and TRBJ2-1; 8 nucleotides match TRBD2. Germline-derived CDR1 and CDR2 are SQVTM and ANQGSEA. This CDR3 is built from 14 residues. The V gene end was trimmed by 6 bases and the J gene end by 3 bases; junction bases not matched to a gene: 7. The CDR3 DNA sequence: TGCAGCGTCACCCATAGCGGGGTCTACAATGAGCAGTTCTTC. It specifies CSVTHSGVYNEQFF.

Written as DNA, the CDR3 is TGCAGTGCTAGTCTGGGCCGGGCGAACCACCTAGCGGGGGGGCCGCGGAAGGGTGAGCAGTTCTTC. Translation: CSASLGRANHLAGGPRKGEQFF. V gene TRBV20-1 combines with J gene TRBJ2-1, with 12 bases that match TRBD2. The trim removed 3 bases at V and 9 bases at J, leaving 30 bases unmatched. Germline CDR1 reads DFQATT; CDR2 reads SNEGSKA (reference sequence). The CDR3 sequence is 22 residues long.

This clonotype came up a few times. V and J are TRBV12-3 or TRBV12-4 and TRBJ1-5, with TRBD1 as a possible D gene (6 bases). V was pared by 5 bases and J by 7 bases, with 15 bases between. CDR3 length: 14 amino acids. CDR3 residues: CASSPKQGKQPQHF. The CDR3 nucleotides are TGTGCCAGCAGTCCAAAACAGGGTAAACAGCCCCAGCATTTT.

The chain combines TRBV7-2 with TRBJ1-2; maybe TRBD1 (5 bases). There are 16 residues in the CDR3. The germline V and J ends were trimmed by 2 bases and 2 bases, with 15 bases remaining between them. The germline CDR1 and CDR2 sequences are SGHTA and FQGNSA. DNA for the CDR3: TGTGCCAGCAGCTTAACGGGCGGGGGGACCAACTATGGCTACACCTTC. Translation gives CASSLTGGGTNYGYTF. Full variable domain (remainder filled in from reference TRBV7-2 and TRBJ1-2): GAGVSQSPSNKVTEKGKDVELRCDPISGHTALYWYRQSLGQGLEFLIYFQGNSAPDKSGLPSDRFSAERTGGSVSTLTIQRTQQEDSAVYLCASSLTGGGTNYGYTFGSGTRLTVV.

This chain connects TRBV12-3 or TRBV12-4 to TRBJ2-3, with D perhaps TRBD1 (5 bases). Trimming took 7 bases from V and 5 from J, leaving 10 bases between them. The CDR3 consists of 12 residues. The DNA of the CDR3 is TGTGCCAGCACTCAGGGCGGAGATACGCAGTATTTT. Its translation is CASTQGGDTQYF.

V is TRBV4-1 and J is TRBJ1-6; 7 bases agree with TRBD1. The CDR3 contains 19 residues. Trimming cost V 0 bases and J 0 bases; bases outside gene matches: 8. Germline V gene sequence: CDR1 MGHRA, CDR2 YSYEKL. The CDR3 loop reads CASSQEGGVLSSYNSPLHF. CDR3 sequence (DNA): TGCGCCAGCAGCCAAGAAGGGGGCGTCCTGAGCTCCTATAATTCACCCCTCCACTTT.

The chain links TRBV29-1 to TRBJ2-3; 10 bases fit TRBD2. This CDR3 region has 14 residues. CDR1 and CDR2 from the germline V gene are SQVTM and ANQGSEA. Trimming removed 7 bases from V and 5 bases from J; junction bases left unmatched: 9. As DNA, the CDR3 is TGCAGCGCCGTTGCTAGCGGGGGTGGAGATACGCAGTATTTT. Protein sequence: CSAVASGGGDTQYF.

The chain has TRBV7-9 and TRBJ2-3; no reliable D call. The germline CDR1 and CDR2 sequences are SEHNR and FQNEAQ (reference sequence). The CDR3 is 14 amino acids. With 1 base removed from V and 5 bases from J, the gap between germline ends came to 10 bases. The CDR3 region is CASSLETVRDTQYF. The CDR3 nucleotides read TGTGCCAGCAGCTTAGAAACCGTTAGAGATACGCAGTATTTT.

This rearrangement joins TRBV5-1 to TRBJ2-1; 10 bases are a match to TRBD1. The J segment lost 9 bases and the V segment lost 2 bases, leaving 11 bases of the junction unmatched. This CDR3 contains 16 residues. Germline loops: CDR1 SGHRS, CDR2 YFSETQ. The CDR3 DNA follows: TGCGCCAGCAGCTTAAAACCGGGACAGGGGCAGGTTGAGCAGTTCTTC. Its translation is CASSLKPGQGQVEQFF. Drawing the rest from reference TRBV5-1 and TRBJ2-1, the complete variable domain is KAGVTQTPRYLIKTRGQQVTLSCSPISGHRSVSWYQQTPGQGLQFLFEYFSETQRNKGNFPGRFSGRQFSNSRSEMNVSTLELGDSALYLCASSLKPGQGQVEQFFGPGTRLTVL.

As for this clonotype: Its ends do not fully match the called genes, so a read error is possible. The gene calls are TRBV13 and TRBJ1-5; D is unclear. Germline CDR1 is PRHDT and CDR2 is FYEKMQ (reference sequence). This CDR3 region has 14 residues. The CDR3 region is CASSSSGGNRPQHF. The CDR3 nucleotides read TGTGCCAGCAGCTCCTCAGGTGGCAATCGGCCCCAGCATTTT.

This rearrangement joins TRBV4-1 to TRBJ1-1; D uncertain. V was shortened by 0 bases and J by 1 base, with 9 bases between the two germline ends. The germline V gene has CDR1 MGHRA and CDR2 YSYEKL. The length of the CDR3 is 15 residues. The CDR3 coding sequence is TGCGCCAGCAGCCAAGACCTCAGGTCGAACACTGAAGCTTTCTTT. Translating it yields CASSQDLRSNTEAFF.

The chain employs TRBV7-9 and TRBJ2-1, with D perhaps matching TRBD2 (5 bases). Deletions cut 4 bases from V and 6 bases from J, with 19 bases between. CDR1 and CDR2 (germline): SEHNR, FQNEAQ (reference sequence). The CDR3 sequence is 16 residues long. The CDR3 region is CASSSGPRTQTNEQFF. The CDR3 nucleotides read TGTGCCAGCAGCTCAGGACCTCGGACTCAGACCAATGAGCAGTTCTTC. The full variable domain, in which reference TRBV7-9 and TRBJ2-1 provide the parts outside the CDR3, is DTGVSQNPRHKITKRGQNVTFRCDPISEHNRLYWYRQTLGQGPEFLTYFQNEAQLEKSRLLSDRFSAERPKGSFSTLEIQRTEQGDSAMYLCASSSGPRTQTNEQFFGPGTRLTVL.

The sample holds many counts of this clonotype. The chain is built from TRBV29-1 and TRBJ2-7; 7 nucleotides agree with TRBD1. V shed 4 bases, J shed 2 bases, and the junction held 14 bases outside the gene matches. This CDR3 is built from 16 residues. Germline lookup yields CDR1 SQVTM and CDR2 ANQGSEA. The CDR3, as DNA: TGCAGCGTTGTCCACCCGGGACAGAAGACTACCTACGAGCAGTACTTC. This encodes CSVVHPGQKTTYEQYF.

This clonotype was detected a few times. The rearrangement links TRBV28 to TRBJ2-5; 8 bases line up with TRBD2. The V and J ends lost 4 bases and 5 bases, in that order; junction bases with no gene match: 12. CDR1 MDHEN and CDR2 SYDVKM come from the germline V gene. This CDR3 region has 16 residues. CDR3 nucleotide sequence: TGTGCCAGCAGTTACAGTCCCGGGACTAGTCAGGAGACCCAGTACTTC. Protein product: CASSYSPGTSQETQYF.

The gene calls are TRBV6-5 and TRBJ2-3, with 9 bases that match TRBD1. The germline gives CDR1 MNHEY, CDR2 SVGAGI. V was pared by 2 bases and J by 5 bases, with 11 bases of the junction left unmatched. The CDR3 has 17 amino acids. CDR3 residues: CASSYRPGTGRIDTQYF. The CDR3 DNA reads TGTGCCAGCAGTTACCGTCCCGGGACAGGGCGTATAGATACGCAGTATTTT.

In regard to this clonotype: Sequence at one end of the junction differs from germline and may be a read error. J is TRBJ2-1 and V is TRBV18; D not certain. CDR1 KGHSH and CDR2 LQKENI come from the germline V gene. The CDR3 has 13 amino acids. The CDR3 nucleotides read TGTGCCAGCTCACCACTTGGGTCCAATGAGCGGTTCTTC. Translated: CASSPLGSNERFF.

This clonotype was seen ten or more times. The gene calls are TRBV11-1 and TRBJ2-1; TRBD2 matches at 7 bases. Germline lookup yields CDR1 SGHAT and CDR2 FQDESV (reference sequence). The CDR3 is made up of 15 amino acids. V trimming: 8 bases; J trimming: 3 bases; junction bases outside the gene matches: 10. The CDR3 spells CASSAEAGLYNEQFF. In DNA, the CDR3 is TGTGCCAGCTCCGCGGAAGCGGGGCTCTACAATGAGCAGTTCTTC.

The V gene is TRBV12-3 or TRBV12-4, the J gene TRBJ1-6, with D possibly being TRBD1 (5 bases). V was cut by 5 bases and J by 9 bases, with 11 bases left in between. The CDR3 has 13 residues. The CDR3 is CASSEWDFSPLHF. The CDR3 DNA follows: TGTGCCAGCAGTGAATGGGACTTTTCACCCCTCCACTTT.

The rearrangement joins TRBV5-1 to TRBJ1-4, with TRBD1 identical over 11 bases. V lost 4 bases, J lost 7 bases, and 9 bases stayed unmatched. This CDR3 is 16 amino acids long. Per germline, CDR1 SGHRS and CDR2 YFSETQ. CDR3 DNA sequence: TGCGCCAGCAGCATAGGACAGGGGGCTCGGACTGAAAAACTGTTTTTT. Translation: CASSIGQGARTEKLFF.

This clonotype was detected only a few times. The chain couples TRBV20-1 to TRBJ1-2; tentative D call: TRBD1 (5 bases). The germline V gene has CDR1 DFQATT and CDR2 SNEGSKA (reference sequence). CDR3 length: 12 amino acids. V lost 5 bases to trimming and J lost 4 bases, with 11 bases between them. CDR3 DNA sequence: TGCAGTGCTTGGACATTACTCTATGGCTACACCTTC. Residues: CSAWTLLYGYTF.

This clonotype was counted a few times. The chain employs TRBV29-1 and TRBJ1-2, with D unresolved. Trimming shortened V by 7 bases and J by 6 bases, and 15 bases separated the two germline ends. This CDR3 is built from 12 residues. Germline loops: CDR1 SQVTM, CDR2 ANQGSEA. DNA for the CDR3: TGCAGCGCCCGGGGAGAAATCCATGGCTACACCTTC. Translating it yields CSARGEIHGYTF. Combining the CDR3 with reference TRBV29-1 and TRBJ1-2 gives the whole variable domain SAVISQKPSRDICQRGTSLTIQCQVDSQVTMMFWYRQQPGQSLTLIATANQGSEATYESGFVIDKFPISRPNLTFSTLTVSNMSPEDSSIYLCSARGEIHGYTFGSGTRLTVV.

This clonotype came up a few times. J is TRBJ2-5 and V is TRBV15; D is ambiguous. CDR1 and CDR2 from the germline V gene are LNHNV and YYDKDF (reference sequence). The V end was cut by 5 bases, the J end by 1 base, with 14 bases between. This CDR3 is 15 amino acids long. The CDR3 DNA reads TGTGCCACCAGCCAAGAGGCAACAGCCCAAGAGACCCAGTACTTC. This gives the protein CATSQEATAQETQYF.

This clonotype was detected a few times. The chain employs TRBV7-2 and TRBJ2-3, with 13 bases aligning to TRBD2. Germline assignment: CDR1 SGHTA and CDR2 FQGNSA. The CDR3 runs to 15 residues. V lost 5 bases, J lost 10 bases, and 9 bases stayed unmatched. In DNA form, the CDR3 reads TGTGCCAGCAGCCCCATACTAGCGGGGGGGCAGGCGCAGTATTTT. It codes for CASSPILAGGQAQYF.